This TCR beta chain was sequenced for a study of cytomegalovirus exposure and HLA in healthy donors. Regarding the study as a whole: Cytomegalovirus status, reportedly, was diagnosed with high specificity and sensitivity by the classifier. CMV serostatus was the only immune exposure information that was available. A later look showed TCR association rates differing by HLA locus, highest for DRB1 and lowest for HLA-C. According to the study, roughly 180 TCR beta chains were cytomegalovirus-associated.

From germline, CDR1 is SGHRS and CDR2 YFSETQ. CDR3 length: 15 amino acids. J lost 1 base, V lost 5 bases, and 4 bases had no gene match. In this sample, this clone turned up a few times. Antigen unknown. With 60 Vbeta and 13 Jbeta primers, the PCR was carried out. Measured with immunoSEQ multiplex PCR; TCRdb has only the in-frame clones, and not every one. The sample records roughly 120,000 clones, 8.5% to 10% being singletons. The sample was PBMCs. The TCR originated in a middle-aged man in good health and CMV-seronegative. J is TRBJ2-3 and V is TRBV5-1, with 10 bases that match TRBD2. CDR3 protein: CASRPGTSGTDTQYF. The CDR3 region has the DNA TGCGCCAGCAGGCCCGGGACTAGCGGCACAGATACGCAGTATTTT.